Shown below are 3 T cell receptor beta chains from a single sample sequenced in a study of molecular identifiers for immune sequencing clone quantification. TCRdb itself ran the PCR reads through MiXCR, one entry per CDR3 protein. The data hold 400,000 to 600,000 distinct CDR3 sequences, with about a fifth observed a single time. Sequenced: naive CD8+ T cells from blood, with Jurkat cell RNA spiked in. Subset denoted: FACS-sorted CD8+CD4-CCR7+CD45RA+ naive T cells. These receptor sequences come from a human donor in good health. Some libraries in this study had Jurkat cell RNA spiked in.

There are many counts of this clonotype. J is TRBJ1-2 and V is TRBV29-1, with D maybe TRBD1 (5 bases). This CDR3 is built from 14 residues. Germline loops: CDR1 SQVTM, CDR2 ANQGSEA. V lost 2 bases and J lost 0, with 10 bases in between. The CDR3 here is CSVETGNTNYGYTF. The CDR3 DNA follows: TGCAGCGTTGAAACAGGAAACACTAACTATGGCTACACCTTC. Looking up the rest from reference TRBV29-1 and TRBJ1-2 gives the full variable domain: SAVISQKPSRDICQRGTSLTIQCQVDSQVTMMFWYRQQPGQSLTLIATANQGSEATYESGFVIDKFPISRPNLTFSTLTVSNMSPEDSSIYLCSVETGNTNYGYTFGSGTRLTVV.

This clonotype appeared many times. The CDR3 bases are TGCAGTGCTAGAGATCAAATAAACACTGAAGCTTTCTTT. Translated, it gives CSARDQINTEAFF. This rearrangement joins TRBV20-1 to TRBJ1-1; D is unresolved. Trimming left V 0 bases short and J 2 bases short, with 7 bases between. The germline V gene has CDR1 DFQATT and CDR2 SNEGSKA (reference sequence). This CDR3 comprises 13 residues.

A word on this clonotype: A single base separates this from a much larger clone, so it may be a read error. The conserved closing phenylalanine or tryptophan is absent in this CDR3, likely reflecting a read error. The gene calls are TRBV29-1 and TRBJ2-4; D may be TRBD1 (5 bases). The CDR3 runs to 13 residues. From germline, CDR1 is SQVTM and CDR2 ANQGSEA. Trimming removed 2 bases at V and 5 bases at J, with 10 bases between. CDR3 residues: CSVEKTDENIQYL. The CDR3 bases are TGCAGCGTTGAAAAGACAGACGAAAACATTCAGTACCTC.